This TCR beta chain emerged from a study of T-cell reconstitution after alpha-beta-depleted transplantation in children. Preparation of the TCRbeta library involved a method that used unique molecular identifiers. TCRdb ran MiXCR on the PCR reads and lists one entry per CDR3 protein. This table holds fewer than 400,000 distinct CDR3 sequences, around 20% found once. The V segment lost 8 bases and the J segment 4 bases; nucleotides outside the gene matches: 8. The CDR3 has 15 residues. Germline V CDR1 and CDR2: SNHLY, FYNNEI. The sequence was obtained from a male patient aged 10-17 years who had a stem cell transplant for acute lymphoblastic leukemia, so the T cells may come from the graft donor. The rearrangement uses TRBV2 and TRBJ2-3; TRBD1 agrees at 11 bases. The starting material was PBMCs, mostly from graft donor cells, obtained 180 days after TCRalphabeta/CD19-depleted stem cell transplant. The CDR3 is CASLGTGGHADTQYF. The CDR3 DNA is TGTGCCAGCCTCGGGACAGGGGGTCACGCAGATACGCAGTATTTT.